This is a list of T cell receptor beta chains from one sample in a study of regulatory T cells in long-lasting Graves disease. Each CDR3 protein gets one entry after TCRdb re-called the multiplex PCR reads with MiXCR. This table holds 400,000 to 500,000 distinct CDR3 sequences, about 22% found once. Here the sequenced sample was peripheral blood mononuclear cells (PBMCs), taken when the disease was refractory, from a patient treated with antithyroid drugs. The receptors shown here come from a female donor with Graves disease. Both conserved end residues are part of each CDR3. A D gene is named only where the DNA matches it firmly. For some rows the clone size is stated as once, few or many, or as a class when expanded; others skip it.

15,NA,TRBJ1-5,TRBV6-2/TRBV6-3,TRBD1,TGTGCCAGCAGTGTACACCGGGACAGTAATCAGCCCCAGCATTTT,CASSVHRDSNQPQHF
14,many,TRBJ2-7,TRBV12-3/TRBV12-4,NA,TGTGCCAGCAGTTTCGGCGAGCGGTCCTACGAGCAGTACTTC,CASSFGERSYEQYF
12,few,TRBJ2-5,TRBV30,TRBD2,TGTGCCTGCCGGGGGGGCGCGGAGACCCAGTACTTC,CACRGGAETQYF
14,many,TRBJ1-5,TRBV10-3,TRBD1,TGTGCCATCACTGACAGGGGTGGCAATCAGCCCCAGCATTTT,CAITDRGGNQPQHF
13,NA,TRBJ1-4,TRBV6-5,NA,TGTGCCAGCAGTTCAAGGGTGAGGGAAAAACTGTTTTTT,CASSSRVREKLFF
15,many,TRBJ2-7,TRBV28,NA,TGTGCCAGCAGTCGAACGGGACACGGCTCCTACGAGCAGTACTTC,CASSRTGHGSYEQYF
12,many,TRBJ2-5,TRBV28,NA,TGTGCCAGCAGCTTGATCGGGGAGACCCAGTACTTC,CASSLIGETQYF
13,many,TRBJ1-2,TRBV28,TRBD1,TGTGCCAGCAGTTTAGGGACAGGGTTTGGCTACACCTTC,CASSLGTGFGYTF
13,many,TRBJ1-2,TRBV6-1,NA,TGTGCCAGCAGTCCCCGGCGGGGGGATGGCTACACCTTC,CASSPRRGDGYTF
15,NA,TRBJ2-3,TRBV2,TRBD1,TGTGCCAGCAGTGGGGACAGCCCTACCACAGATACGCAGTATTTT,CASSGDSPTTDTQYF
11,many,TRBJ1-1,TRBV12-3/TRBV12-4,NA,TGTGCCAGCAGTTTGACCGGTGAAGCTTTCTTT,CASSLTGEAFF
13,many,TRBJ1-1,TRBV6-5,NA,TGTGCCAGCAGTTATCCTCAGGAGACTGAAGCTTTCTTT,CASSYPQETEAFF
14,many,TRBJ2-7,TRBV2,NA,TGTGCCAGCAGTGAAGCAGGGCCGGTAGGCGAGCAGTACTTC,CASSEAGPVGEQYF
14,many,TRBJ1-6,TRBV7-3,TRBD1,TGTGCCAGCGCCCCGGACAGGGGGCAATCACCCCTCCACTTT,CASAPDRGQSPLHF
15,many,TRBJ1-1,TRBV12-3/TRBV12-4,NA,TGCGCCAGCAGCTTGGAAGCGGGTTTGGGCACTGAAGCTTTCTTT,CASSLEAGLGTEAFF
14,NA,TRBJ2-1,TRBV20-1,NA,TGCAGTGCTAGAGATATTGGTGTTGTCAATGAGCAGTTCTTC,CSARDIGVVNEQFF
15,NA,TRBJ2-2,TRBV19,NA,TGTGCCAGTAGTATCCCGACAGTCAACACCGGGGAGCTGTTTTTT,CASSIPTVNTGELFF
14,NA,TRBJ2-7,TRBV5-6,TRBD1,TGTGCCAGCAGCTTAGACAGGGCTTCTAGGGAGCAGTACTTC,CASSLDRASREQYF
16,few,TRBJ2-7,TRBV15,NA,TGTGCCACCAGCAGACCCTTGCAGGCTCCCTCCTACGAGCAGTACTTC,CATSRPLQAPSYEQYF
14,NA,TRBJ1-5,TRBV6-1,NA,TGTGCCAGCAGTCCTCAACAGGCCAAGCAGCCCCAGCATTTT,CASSPQQAKQPQHF
14,many,TRBJ2-5,TRBV28,NA,TGTGCCAGCAGTTTGACGCTAGCTCAAGAGACCCAGTACTTC,CASSLTLAQETQYF
14,few,TRBJ1-5,TRBV7-3,NA,TGTGCCAGCAGCGAGGTGGGGTTGGGTCAGCCCCAGCATTTT,CASSEVGLGQPQHF
13,few,TRBJ2-7,TRBV19,NA,TGTGCCAGTTCTACCAGCAGGGACCAGGAGCAGTACTTC,CASSTSRDQEQYF
16,NA,TRBJ1-2,TRBV3-1,TRBD1,TGTGCCAGCAGCCTACAAACAGGGGAAGGGAGTTATGGCTACACCTTC,CASSLQTGEGSYGYTF
16,NA,TRBJ1-1,TRBV7-2,NA,TGTGCCAGCAGCCGGGACATTATTCAAAAAGACACTGAAGCTTTCTTT,CASSRDIIQKDTEAFF
15,many,TRBJ1-2,TRBV6-9,NA,TGTGCCAGCAGTTACGGGCAGGAAGTGTTGAATGGCTACACCTTC,CASSYGQEVLNGYTF
14,many,TRBJ2-4,TRBV6-5,NA,TGTGCCAGCAGTTACAGTGGGCTCAAAAACATTCAGTACTTC,CASSYSGLKNIQYF
14,many,TRBJ2-5,TRBV2,NA,TGTGCCAGCAAAGCCAGGGGAGGTCAAGAGACCCAGTACTTC,CASKARGGQETQYF
13,many,TRBJ1-1,TRBV28,TRBD1,TGTGCCAGCAGTTCGGAGATGACAGGGATAGCTTTCTTT,CASSSEMTGIAFF
12,many,TRBJ2-7,TRBV28,TRBD1,TGTGCCAGCAGTTTATCCGACAGGGGGAAGTACTTC,CASSLSDRGKYF
11,NA,TRBJ2-7,TRBV10-3,NA,TGTGCCATCAGTGAAGGCTACGAGCAGTACTTC,CAISEGYEQYF
13,many,TRBJ1-1,TRBV12-3/TRBV12-4,NA,TGTGCCAGCAGCCCGGGACGGCTAACTGAAGCTTTCTTT,CASSPGRLTEAFF
13,many,TRBJ1-5,TRBV19,NA,TGTGCCAGTAGTATCACCGAGAATCAGCCCCAGCATTTT,CASSITENQPQHF
15,NA,TRBJ1-1,TRBV3-1,NA,TGTGCCAGCAGCCAAGCGGGGGGGCAAAACACTGAAGCTTTCTTT,CASSQAGGQNTEAFF
16,NA,TRBJ1-2,TRBV20-1,TRBD1,TGCAGTGCTACTTTACGTCCCGGGACAGGGGGCGGCGGCTACACCTTC,CSATLRPGTGGGGYTF
13,many,TRBJ1-2,TRBV28,TRBD1,TGTGCCACCCTAGACAGGGCGGACTATGGCTACACCTTC,CATLDRADYGYTF
10,many,TRBJ2-5,TRBV29-1,NA,TGCAGCGTTGTCAGGGAGACCCAGTACTTC,CSVVRETQYF
15,NA,TRBJ2-7,TRBV5-5,NA,TGTGCCAGCAGCATTTCGGGACGTTCGTCCTACGAGCAGTACTTC,CASSISGRSSYEQYF
15,NA,TRBJ1-3,TRBV4-3,NA,TGCGCCAGCAGCCAAGATACGGGCTCTGGAAACACCATATATTTT,CASSQDTGSGNTIYF
14,many,TRBJ2-5,TRBV29-1,NA,TGCAGCGCCATTTCAGACAGGAACCAAGAGACCCAGTACTTC,CSAISDRNQETQYF
16,few,TRBJ2-7,TRBV11-2,NA,TGTGCCAGCAGCTTAGTGGGACCGGGACAAGGGGCCGAGCAGTACTTC,CASSLVGPGQGAEQYF
16,NA,TRBJ2-1,TRBV12-5,NA,TGTGCTAGTGCCCTTACCCGGGGGGCGTCCCCCAATGAGCAGTTCTTC,CASALTRGASPNEQFF
13,many,TRBJ1-3,TRBV28,NA,TGTGCCAGCAGTCCACCGTACGGGGGCACCATATATTTT,CASSPPYGGTIYF
14,few,TRBJ1-1,TRBV10-3,NA,TGTGCCATCAGTGAGTCGAAAGGTGTCATTGAAGCTTTCTTT,CAISESKGVIEAFF
13,NA,TRBJ2-7,TRBV10-3,TRBD1,TGTGCCATCCGACAGGGGGAAGGGTACGAGCAGTACTTC,CAIRQGEGYEQYF
14,many,TRBJ1-1,TRBV7-2,NA,TGTGCCAGCAGCTTACTCCGGTCGAACACTGAAGCTTTCTTT,CASSLLRSNTEAFF
12,NA,TRBJ1-5,TRBV6-2/TRBV6-3,NA,TGTGCCAGCCGGGTTAATAATCAGCCCCAGCATTTT,CASRVNNQPQHF
13,few,TRBJ1-2,TRBV29-1,NA,TGCAGCGTTGAAGTTAGGGGTAACTATGGCTACACCTTC,CSVEVRGNYGYTF
14,NA,TRBJ1-5,TRBV5-1,NA,TGCGCCAGCAGCTTGGGGGGGCATGGTCAGCCCCAGCATTTT,CASSLGGHGQPQHF
13,many,TRBJ2-5,TRBV28,TRBD2,TGTGCCAGCAGTTTATTCGGGGGGGAGACCCAGTACTTC,CASSLFGGETQYF
11,many,TRBJ1-1,TRBV30,NA,TGTGCCTGGATCTTGAACACTGAAGCTTTCTTT,CAWILNTEAFF
13,NA,TRBJ1-5,TRBV6-5,NA,TGTGCCAGCAGTTATGCAGGGGAGGACCCCCAGCATTTT,CASSYAGEDPQHF
13,many,TRBJ2-5,TRBV6-1,NA,TGTGCCCGTCCTCCTGGGCCCCAAGAGACCCAGTACTTC,CARPPGPQETQYF
12,many,TRBJ1-1,TRBV7-2,NA,TGTGCCAGCAGCTGGACGGACACTGAAGCTTTCTTT,CASSWTDTEAFF
14,many,TRBJ1-4,TRBV13,NA,TGCGCCAGCAGCTCCCGGGACCGGAATGAAAAACTGTTTTTT,CASSSRDRNEKLFF
13,NA,TRBJ1-1,TRBV10-3,NA,TGTGCCACCGTGGGGTCGCGGAACACTGAAGCTTTCTTT,CATVGSRNTEAFF
17,NA,TRBJ2-6,TRBV28,NA,TGTGCCAGCAGCCGAGGGGTTTTTTTCTCTGGGGCCAACGTCCTGACTTTC,CASSRGVFFSGANVLTF